What follows are 17 T cell receptor beta chains derived from one specimen sequenced in a study of cytomegalovirus exposure and HLA in healthy donors. The PCR ran on 60 Vbeta and 13 Jbeta primers. The protocol was immunoSEQ multiplex PCR, while the TCRdb copy is restricted to in-frame clones and leaves out a portion. Its listing shows more than 140,000 clones. The specimen was PBMCs. Source of these receptors: a young woman in good health and CMV-seronegative.

The genes are TRBV5-4 and TRBJ2-7, with 7 bases lining up with TRBD1. Germline V lookup: CDR1 SGHNT, CDR2 YYREEE (reference sequence). V dropped 3 bases and J dropped 6; count of bases not matched to a gene: 12. CDR3 size: 15 residues. In DNA, the CDR3 is TGTGCCAGCAGCTCAAACTCCGGGACAGTGGCCGAGCAGTACGTC. Residues: CASSSNSGTVAEQYV.

V and J are TRBV7-8 and TRBJ2-1; 10 bases map to TRBD2. The germline gives CDR1 SGHVS, CDR2 FQNEAQ. J was trimmed by 8 bases and V by 3 bases; bases with no gene match: 7. This CDR3 is 15 amino acids long. CDR3 region: CASSFRLAGDYEQFF. For the CDR3, the DNA is TGTGCCAGCAGCTTCCGGCTAGCGGGAGACTATGAGCAGTTCTTC.

The rearrangement joins TRBV29-1 to TRBJ2-7; 10 bases align to TRBD2. Germline trimming cut 7 bases from V and 1 base from J; bases unmatched to any gene: 7. This CDR3 comprises 14 residues. Germline CDR1 SQVTM, CDR2 ANQGSEA. The CDR3 here is CSAFLAGESYEQYF. The DNA for the CDR3 is TGCAGCGCGTTCCTAGCGGGAGAGTCCTACGAGCAGTACTTC.

The chain is built from TRBV27 and TRBJ2-5; D remains unclear. Germline V CDR1 and CDR2: MNHEY, SMNVEV (reference sequence). V lost 2 bases and J lost 1, with 8 bases in between. There are 14 residues in the CDR3. The CDR3 sequence: CASSLPGLQETQYF. CDR3 DNA sequence: TGTGCCAGCAGTTTACCTGGGCTCCAAGAGACCCAGTACTTC.

The rearrangement joins TRBV10-3 to TRBJ2-6; 13 nucleotides line up with TRBD2. Germline CDR1 is ENHRY and CDR2 is SYGVKD. The ends lost 2 bases at V and 4 bases at J; junction bases unmatched: 2. CDR3 size: 17 residues. CDR3 region: CAISEGLAGAGANVLTF. In DNA, the CDR3 is TGTGCCATCAGTGAGGGACTAGCGGGAGCAGGGGCCAACGTCCTGACTTTC.

The chain links TRBV7-9 to TRBJ1-5; D remains ambiguous. The CDR3 contains 12 residues. V was cut by 6 bases and J by 6 bases, with 9 bases left in between. Germline assignment: CDR1 SEHNR and CDR2 FQNEAQ (reference sequence). The CDR3 sequence is CASSTVGQPQHF. The CDR3 DNA reads TGTGCCAGCAGTACAGTTGGTCAGCCCCAGCATTTT. Full variable domain (rest looked up from reference TRBV7-9 and TRBJ1-5): DTGVSQNPRHKITKRGQNVTFRCDPISEHNRLYWYRQTLGQGPEFLTYFQNEAQLEKSRLLSDRFSAERPKGSFSTLEIQRTEQGDSAMYLCASSTVGQPQHFGDGTRLSIL.

About this clone: At one boundary the junction diverges from the germline segment, which might be a read error. The genes are TRBV29-1 and TRBJ2-1; 9 bases line up with TRBD2. This CDR3 contains 13 residues. Germline V CDR1 and CDR2: SQVTM, ANQGSEA. CDR3 sequence (DNA): TGCAGCGTTGAACTAGCGGGGTACAATGAGCAGCTCTTC. Protein sequence: CSVELAGYNEQLF.

V is TRBV5-1 and J is TRBJ2-3; TRBD2 matches 14 bases. CDR3 length: 16 amino acids. The V gene end was trimmed by 3 bases and the J gene end by 6 bases; junction bases not matched to a gene: 6. Germline V CDR1 and CDR2: SGHRS, YFSETQ. The CDR3 nucleotides are TGCGCCAGCAGCTCCGGGACTAGCGGGAGTAGGGATACGCAGTATTTT. This encodes CASSSGTSGSRDTQYF.

The rearrangement links TRBV4-1 to TRBJ2-2; no definite D call. This CDR3 has 16 residues. Germline CDR1 is MGHRA and CDR2 is YSYEKL. Trimming pared 2 bases from V and 5 bases from J, leaving 15 bases between. The DNA for the CDR3 is TGCGCCAGCAGCCAAACGACCCACTCCGGGACCGGGGAGCTGTTTTTT. Its translation: CASSQTTHSGTGELFF.

The CDR3 DNA sequence: TGCAGCGCTGAGAGCGGGTCACAGTTCTTC. Its protein product is CSAESGSQFF. V and J are TRBV29-1 and TRBJ2-1; possible D gene TRBD2, 6 bases. Trimming pared 7 bases from V and 13 bases from J, leaving 14 bases between. The CDR3 extends over 10 amino acids. The germline gives CDR1 SQVTM, CDR2 ANQGSEA.

The chain links TRBV5-4 to TRBJ2-7; TRBD2 matches at 7 bases. The CDR3 extends over 17 amino acids. CDR1 is SGHNT, CDR2 YYREEE, per germline (reference sequence). V lost 0 bases and J lost 5; bases outside the gene matches: 14. Here the CDR3 reads CASSLGGLAGARHEQYF. The CDR3, as DNA: TGTGCCAGCAGCTTGGGAGGATTGGCGGGAGCCCGCCACGAGCAGTACTTC.

V is TRBV5-1 and J is TRBJ2-2; 8 bases are shared with TRBD1. The CDR3 has 15 amino acids. CDR1 is SGHRS and CDR2 is YFSETQ in the germline V gene. J gave up 0 bases and V 6 bases, and 4 bases lay outside the gene matches. The CDR3 DNA follows: TGCGCCAGCAACGAACAGGGGGCGAACACCGGGGAGCTGTTTTTT. Translated, it gives CASNEQGANTGELFF.

This chain uses TRBV6-1 with TRBJ1-1; no definite D call. The V end lost 3 bases, the J end lost 10 bases, and 9 bases lay between the germline ends. The germline V gene encodes CDR1 MNHNS and CDR2 SASEGT. The CDR3 covers 11 residues. The CDR3 DNA follows: TGTGCCAGCAGTGATATCAGAAGAGCTTTCTTT. Its translation is CASSDIRRAFF.

The chain joins TRBV6-4 to TRBJ2-3; 7 nucleotides match TRBD2. Unmatched junction bases numbered 2, after V lost 2 bases and J lost 6 bases. CDR3 length equals 13 residues. The germline CDR1 and CDR2 sequences are MRHNA and SNTAGT. The CDR3 nucleotides read TGTGCCAGCAGTGACCGGCGGGGGGATACGCAGTATTTT. Its translation is CASSDRRGDTQYF.

The chain links TRBV5-1 to TRBJ2-5, with 9 bases fitting TRBD2. The CDR3 has 15 residues. From germline, CDR1 is SGHRS and CDR2 YFSETQ. V lost 3 bases to trimming and J lost 2 bases; unmatched junction nucleotides: 5. The CDR3 DNA follows: TGCGCCAGCAGCTGGGGGACTAGCCTTCAAGAGACCCAGTACTTC. This gives the protein CASSWGTSLQETQYF.

The chain has TRBV6-6 and TRBJ1-4; 8 bases agree with TRBD1. The V gene end was trimmed by 6 bases and the J gene end by 7 bases; junction bases not matched to a gene: 7. Germline V gene data show CDR1 as MNHNY and CDR2 as SVGAGI (reference sequence). The CDR3 totals 14 residues. In DNA form, the CDR3 reads TGTGCCAGCAGAACCTGGACAGGGAGTGAAAAACTGTTTTTT. Encoded protein: CASRTWTGSEKLFF.

This sequence joins TRBV19 and TRBJ1-3, with no clear D. Trimming cost V 3 bases and J 4 bases, with 13 bases left between them. Germline V lookup: CDR1 LNHDA, CDR2 SQIVND (reference sequence). The CDR3 consists of 15 residues. The CDR3 DNA follows: TGTGCCAGTAGTATCGGTATCGGAGGCGGAAACACCATATATTTT. It translates to CASSIGIGGGNTIYF.